This TCR beta chain is drawn from a study of T cell repertoires in cytomegalovirus infection. Study-level findings and limits: Summed frequency of shared TCR beta families picked out CMV carriers who also had the relevant HLA. The ex vivo response was dominated by HLA-C-restricted CMV-specific TCR beta clonotypes.

TCRdb called the reads again in MiXCR, with one record for every CDR3 protein. In the table there are about 20,000 distinct CDR3 sequences, 35% to 45% of which are singletons. Germline values: CDR1 SGHRS, CDR2 YFSETQ. The V segment lost 0 bases and the J segment 3 bases; nucleotides outside the gene matches: 7. The CDR3 is made up of 16 amino acids. Concerning this clonotype itself: Its antigen remains unknown.

The specimen was CD8+ T cells from cultured PBMCs, collected from culture after CMV antigen stimulation. This TCR was recovered from a human donor in good health (CMV status not recorded). Some clones in this sample may be carry-over from other donors' samples. This chain connects TRBV5-1 to TRBJ2-3; 7 bases agree with TRBD2. DNA for the CDR3: TGCGCCAGCAGCTTGGATGTCTACGGGGGGACAGATACGCAGTATTTT. It yields the protein CASSLDVYGGTDTQYF.